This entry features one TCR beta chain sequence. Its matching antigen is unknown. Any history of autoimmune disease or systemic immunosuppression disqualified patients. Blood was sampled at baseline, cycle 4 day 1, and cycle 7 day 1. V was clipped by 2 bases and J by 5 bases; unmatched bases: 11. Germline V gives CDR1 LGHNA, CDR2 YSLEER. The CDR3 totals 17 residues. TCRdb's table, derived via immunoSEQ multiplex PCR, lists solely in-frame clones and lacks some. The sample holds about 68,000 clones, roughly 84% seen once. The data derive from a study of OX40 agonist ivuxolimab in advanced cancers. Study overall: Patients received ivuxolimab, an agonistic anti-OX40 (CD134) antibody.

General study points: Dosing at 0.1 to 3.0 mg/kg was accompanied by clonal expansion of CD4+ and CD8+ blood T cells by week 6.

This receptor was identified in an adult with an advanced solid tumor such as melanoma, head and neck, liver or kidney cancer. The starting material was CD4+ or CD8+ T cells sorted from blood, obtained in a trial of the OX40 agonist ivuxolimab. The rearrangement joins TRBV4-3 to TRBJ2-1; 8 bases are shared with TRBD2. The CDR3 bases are TGCGCCAGCAGCCAATACGGGGGGGCTAGCAGAGACAATGAGCAGTTCTTC. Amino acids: CASSQYGGASRDNEQFF.